This TCR beta chain originates from a study of OX40 agonist ivuxolimab in advanced cancers. About the full investigation: The costimulatory receptor OX40 (CD134) was targeted by ivuxolimab, a fully human IgG2 agonistic monoclonal antibody. Of the 50 to 55 patients in dose escalation, around 19 had hepatocellular carcinoma, around 15 had melanoma, 9 had renal cell carcinoma and 9 had head and neck cancer. Intravenous ivuxolimab was administered to patients every 2 weeks at six dose levels: 0.01, 0.1, 0.3, 1.5, 3 and 10 mg/kg. The paper describes the monotherapy dose-escalation part (N of about 55 patients) of the phase I trial of ivuxolimab. Prior anti-PD-1, anti-PD-L1 or anti-CTLA-4 therapy was permitted, and checkpoint inhibitors had been received by around 40% of dose-escalation patients. Three dose-escalation patients achieved partial responses, one with hepatocellular carcinoma and two with cutaneous melanoma. The purpose of peripheral TCRbeta sequencing was to test whether ivuxolimab changed TCR sequence diversity and led to clonal T-cell expansion. In the dose-escalation cohort, approximately 82% of patients were male, and the mean age was roughly 56 years with a range of about 20 to 90.

Genomic DNA was extracted from sorted cells for sequencing of the TCRbeta CDR3 region. The immunoSEQ Assay was used for sequencing of TCRbeta CDR3 regions. In TCRdb, the immuneACCESS table is reduced to in-frame sequences with V and J assigned. These tables do not hold every clone; where another copy was compared, an unresolved V gene accounts for under half, and the others remain unexplained. This sample lists about 21,000 clones; more than 65% were detected once. 8.5% to 10% of the sample is held by the ten biggest clonotypes. What the work shows at the level of the full study, not this receptor alone: Low levels of normalized T-cell clonal expansion were also shown by some nonresponding patients. On average, CD8+ T cells showed more expanded clones than CD4+ T cells after ivuxolimab. Antigen specificity was not determined for the clonally expanded peripheral T cells. In the 0.1-3.0 mg/kg groups, partial responders were among the patients with the lowest normalized peripheral clonal expansion, particularly in CD8+ T cells. Clonal expansion of both CD4+ and CD8+ blood T cells was observed from baseline to week 6 at doses 0.1 to 3.0 mg/kg.

The trial excluded patients who had a history of autoimmune disease or were on systemic immunosuppression. Peripheral blood for TCR sequencing was collected from all dose cohorts at baseline, on cycle 4 day 1, and on cycle 7 day 1. The samples were drawn from a first-in-human, open-label, multicenter phase I dose-escalation trial of ivuxolimab. Adults with locally advanced or metastatic head and neck squamous cell, hepatocellular, melanoma or renal cell carcinoma were enrolled in the trial. Before TCR sequencing, CD4+ and CD8+ T cells were separately sorted from peripheral blood. About this clone: What antigen it recognizes has not been identified. Base qualities were left out, and no much larger clone turns up one base away.

The TCR was taken from an adult with an advanced solid tumor such as melanoma, head and neck, liver or kidney cancer. The sequenced sample was CD4+ or CD8+ T cells sorted from blood, obtained in a trial of the OX40 agonist ivuxolimab.

CDR3 sequence: CASSRPGQSRDTEAFF. The bases are TGTGCCAGCAGCCGCCCCGGACAGAGCCGAGACACTGAAGCTTTCTTT. The V and J genes are TRBV5-4 and TRBJ1-1; perhaps TRBD1 is the D gene, with 6 bases matching. V drops 4 bases and J drops 3 bases, leaving 19 bases in between. From its cysteine to its phenylalanine, the CDR3 spans 16 amino acids. Of all the DNA, just the CDR3 is kept, 48 bases in frame from base 1. The germline V gene (reference sequence) specifies SGHNT as CDR1 and YYREEE as CDR2.